These T cell receptor beta chains were read from a single sample in a study of regulatory T cells in long-lasting Graves disease. TCRdb reprocessed the multiplex PCR reads with MiXCR, giving one entry per CDR3 protein. The table shows approximately 460,000 distinct CDR3 sequences, with about 16% occurring only once. The data were also submitted as part of a second study, on T cells in Graves' hyperthyroidism and ophthalmopathy.

This sample comprised peripheral blood mononuclear cells (PBMCs), obtained at new diagnosis, from a patient treated with antithyroid drugs. The receptors shown here come from a woman aged 30 to 39 with Graves disease. Each CDR3 is given with its conserved first and last residue. Fields, in order: clone size, CDR3 length, V gene, D gene, J gene, CDR3 protein, CDR3 DNA. A D gene is named only where the DNA matches it firmly. Size is omitted from some rows. Given values are once, few, many or a class for expanded clones.

clone size: many
CDR3 length: 15
V gene: TRBV2
D gene: TRBD2
J gene: TRBJ2-7
CDR3 protein: CASSLEAGGHYEQYF
CDR3 DNA: TGTGCCAGCAGCCTAGAAGCGGGAGGCCACTACGAGCAGTACTTC

clone size: many
CDR3 length: 16
V gene: TRBV28
D gene: NA
J gene: TRBJ1-5
CDR3 protein: CASSFGSGLGSQPQHF
CDR3 DNA: NA

clone size: many
CDR3 length: 16
V gene: TRBV30
D gene: TRBD2
J gene: TRBJ2-5
CDR3 protein: CAWSVLAGWPQETQYF
CDR3 DNA: TGTGCCTGGAGTGTACTAGCGGGTTGGCCCCAAGAGACCCAGTACTTC

clone size: many
CDR3 length: 15
V gene: TRBV5-1
D gene: NA
J gene: TRBJ2-3
CDR3 protein: CASSLDSGFADTQYF
CDR3 DNA: TGCGCCAGCAGCTTGGACTCAGGTTTCGCAGATACGCAGTATTTT

clone size: NA
CDR3 length: 15
V gene: TRBV10-3
D gene: NA
J gene: TRBJ2-7
CDR3 protein: CAISGTGTLTYEQYF
CDR3 DNA: TGTGCCATCAGTGGGACCGGGACCCTCACCTACGAGCAGTACTTC

clone size: many
CDR3 length: 13
V gene: TRBV12-3/TRBV12-4
D gene: NA
J gene: TRBJ2-7
CDR3 protein: CASSFQGAYEQYF
CDR3 DNA: TGTGCCAGCAGCTTCCAGGGCGCCTACGAGCAGTACTTC

clone size: NA
CDR3 length: 15
V gene: TRBV19
D gene: NA
J gene: TRBJ2-5
CDR3 protein: CASSKQGIGGETQYF
CDR3 DNA: TGTGCCAGTAGTAAACAGGGAATCGGAGGAGAGACCCAGTACTTC

clone size: NA
CDR3 length: 14
V gene: TRBV4-3
D gene: NA
J gene: TRBJ2-7
CDR3 protein: CASSQERQSNEQYF
CDR3 DNA: TGCGCCAGCAGCCAAGAAAGACAGTCAAACGAGCAGTACTTC

clone size: NA
CDR3 length: 15
V gene: TRBV11-2
D gene: NA
J gene: TRBJ1-1
CDR3 protein: CASRDIMGWNTEAFF
CDR3 DNA: TGTGCCAGCAGGGATATCATGGGCTGGAACACTGAAGCTTTCTTT

clone size: many
CDR3 length: 15
V gene: TRBV5-5
D gene: NA
J gene: TRBJ1-5
CDR3 protein: CASSFRGESNQPQHF
CDR3 DNA: TGTGCCAGCAGCTTCAGAGGGGAGAGCAATCAGCCCCAGCATTTT

clone size: many
CDR3 length: 14
V gene: TRBV28
D gene: NA
J gene: TRBJ1-4
CDR3 protein: CASSATGDSEKLFF
CDR3 DNA: TGTGCCAGCAGCGCAACTGGGGATAGTGAAAAACTGTTTTTT

clone size: NA
CDR3 length: 13
V gene: TRBV19
D gene: NA
J gene: TRBJ2-1
CDR3 protein: CASSIARGDEQFF
CDR3 DNA: TGTGCCAGTAGTATAGCCAGAGGGGATGAGCAGTTCTTC

clone size: many
CDR3 length: 13
V gene: TRBV20-1
D gene: NA
J gene: TRBJ1-4
CDR3 protein: CSAIKGREEKLFF
CDR3 DNA: TGCAGTGCTATAAAGGGGAGGGAAGAAAAACTGTTTTTT

clone size: few
CDR3 length: 17
V gene: TRBV18
D gene: TRBD2
J gene: TRBJ2-7
CDR3 protein: CASSPLGAGGAVYEQYF
CDR3 DNA: TGTGCCAGCTCACCACTTGGGGCGGGGGGAGCCGTCTACGAGCAGTACTTC

clone size: many
CDR3 length: 16
V gene: TRBV6-5
D gene: NA
J gene: TRBJ1-2
CDR3 protein: CASSYSARGPNYGYTF
CDR3 DNA: TGTGCCAGCAGTTACTCTGCCAGGGGTCCTAACTATGGCTACACCTTC

clone size: many
CDR3 length: 16
V gene: TRBV7-6
D gene: TRBD2
J gene: TRBJ2-7
CDR3 protein: CASSKSGTSGSIEQYF
CDR3 DNA: TGTGCCAGCAGCAAATCCGGGACTAGCGGGAGTATTGAGCAGTACTTC

clone size: many
CDR3 length: 15
V gene: TRBV12-5
D gene: TRBD1
J gene: TRBJ2-3
CDR3 protein: CASGFGQGAADTQYF
CDR3 DNA: TGTGCTAGTGGTTTCGGACAGGGAGCCGCAGATACGCAGTATTTT

clone size: many
CDR3 length: 15
V gene: TRBV5-1
D gene: TRBD1
J gene: TRBJ2-3
CDR3 protein: CASSPGDRASDTQYF
CDR3 DNA: TGCGCCAGCAGCCCCGGGGACAGGGCGTCCGATACGCAGTATTTT

clone size: many
CDR3 length: 13
V gene: TRBV30
D gene: TRBD1
J gene: TRBJ1-5
CDR3 protein: CAWQGGSNQPQHF
CDR3 DNA: TGTGCCTGGCAGGGGGGGAGCAATCAGCCCCAGCATTTT

clone size: few
CDR3 length: 14
V gene: TRBV11-2
D gene: TRBD1
J gene: TRBJ1-2
CDR3 protein: CASRNRGKSGGYTF
CDR3 DNA: TGTGCCAGCAGAAACAGGGGGAAATCTGGGGGCTACACCTTC

clone size: few
CDR3 length: 15
V gene: TRBV6-1
D gene: TRBD2
J gene: TRBJ2-1
CDR3 protein: CASSESGSTYNEQFF
CDR3 DNA: TGTGCCAGCAGCGAAAGCGGGAGCACCTACAATGAGCAGTTCTTC

clone size: few
CDR3 length: 15
V gene: TRBV7-9
D gene: NA
J gene: TRBJ2-1
CDR3 protein: CASSFWDLPYNEQFF
CDR3 DNA: TGTGCCAGCAGCTTCTGGGACTTACCCTACAATGAGCAGTTCTTC

clone size: many
CDR3 length: 16
V gene: TRBV28
D gene: TRBD2
J gene: TRBJ2-7
CDR3 protein: CASSGSGTSYQYEQYF
CDR3 DNA: TGTGCCAGCAGTGGTTCGGGGACTAGCTACCAATACGAGCAGTACTTC

clone size: few
CDR3 length: 14
V gene: TRBV10-3
D gene: TRBD2
J gene: TRBJ2-7
CDR3 protein: CAIGGSGRVGEQYF
CDR3 DNA: TGTGCCATCGGGGGTAGCGGGAGGGTAGGTGAGCAGTACTTC

clone size: many
CDR3 length: 14
V gene: TRBV29-1
D gene: NA
J gene: TRBJ1-1
CDR3 protein: CSVKAWTANTEAFF
CDR3 DNA: TGCAGCGTTAAGGCCTGGACAGCGAACACTGAAGCTTTCTTT

clone size: many
CDR3 length: 16
V gene: TRBV6-1
D gene: NA
J gene: TRBJ2-6
CDR3 protein: CASSKAGSSGANVLTF
CDR3 DNA: TGTGCCAGCAGTAAAGCAGGGTCCTCTGGGGCCAACGTCCTGACTTTC

clone size: many
CDR3 length: 13
V gene: TRBV5-1
D gene: TRBD2
J gene: TRBJ2-1
CDR3 protein: CASSVAAGGEQFF
CDR3 DNA: TGCGCCAGCAGCGTGGCCGCGGGGGGTGAGCAGTTCTTC

clone size: NA
CDR3 length: 12
V gene: TRBV20-1
D gene: TRBD1
J gene: TRBJ2-3
CDR3 protein: CSATGESDTQYF
CDR3 DNA: TGCAGTGCAACAGGGGAGTCGGATACGCAGTATTTT